The 2 T cell receptor beta chains presented below share a single source sample, sequenced in a study of T cells in localized non-small cell lung cancer. The method was immunoSEQ multiplex PCR; TCRdb's version includes in-frame clones alone and lacks a portion of them. Here the sample spans 1,500 to 2,000 clones, approximately 34% being singletons. The specimen was lung tumor tissue, collected before any cancer treatment. These receptors were obtained from a woman aged 35-75 years with stage II lung adenocarcinoma.

The V call is TRBV9, the J call TRBJ1-2, with D unclear. The CDR3 is made up of 12 amino acids. The V end was cut by 5 bases, the J end by 2 bases, with 7 bases between. Germline V gene sequence: CDR1 SGDLS, CDR2 YYNGEE. Here the CDR3 DNA reads TGTGCCAGCAGTCTGGGGAACTATGGCTACACCTTC. Translating gives CASSLGNYGYTF.

V gene TRBV11-3 combines with J gene TRBJ1-5; weak D call: TRBD1 (5 bases). Germline lookup yields CDR1 SGHNT and CDR2 YENEEA. This CDR3 is 14 amino acids long. V lost 5 bases and J 3 bases, leaving 11 bases between the germline ends. The CDR3 region has the DNA TGTGCCAGCAGCCCTCAGGGAGACAATCAGCCCCAGCATTTT. Its translation: CASSPQGDNQPQHF.